Reported below is one T cell receptor beta chain. A single record per CDR3 protein comes from TCRdb applying MiXCR to the RT-PCR reads. The sample has about 960,000 distinct CDR3 sequences, approximately 18% seen once. This entry is derived from a study of patients and donors after allogeneic stem cell transplantation. Trimming removed 4 bases from V and 0 bases from J, with 24 bases in between. The CDR3 contains 19 residues. CDR1 MGHRA and CDR2 YSYEKL come from the germline V gene. The clonotype comes from a human donor who was either an allogeneic HSCT recipient or a stem cell or donor lymphocyte infusion donor (not recorded which). It is not recorded whose cells these are; they may come from a transplant donor. What was sequenced was blood, either unsorted or a sorted T cell fraction (not recorded which). The chain carries TRBV4-1 and TRBJ1-2; D is possibly TRBD1 (5 bases). The CDR3: CASSLRWSRVPPANYGYTF. The CDR3 DNA is TGCGCCAGCAGCCTTAGATGGTCCAGGGTTCCCCCAGCTAACTATGGCTACACCTTC.